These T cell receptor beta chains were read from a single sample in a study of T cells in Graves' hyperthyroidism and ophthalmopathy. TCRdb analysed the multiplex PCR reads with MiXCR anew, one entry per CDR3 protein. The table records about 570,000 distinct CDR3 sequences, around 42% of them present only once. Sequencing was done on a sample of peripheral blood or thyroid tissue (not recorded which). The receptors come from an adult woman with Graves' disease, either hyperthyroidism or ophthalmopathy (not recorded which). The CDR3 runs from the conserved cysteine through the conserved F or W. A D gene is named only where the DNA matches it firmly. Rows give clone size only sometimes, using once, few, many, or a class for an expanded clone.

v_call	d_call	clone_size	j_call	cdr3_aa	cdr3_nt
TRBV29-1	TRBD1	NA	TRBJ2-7	CSVVRDRNYEQYF	TGCAGCGTTGTCCGGGACAGGAACTACGAGCAGTACTTC
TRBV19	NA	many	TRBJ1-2	CASSGVEEANYGYTF	TGTGCCAGTAGTGGGGTGGAGGAAGCTAACTATGGCTACACCTTC
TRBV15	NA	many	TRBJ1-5	CATSRKGGNQPQHF	TGTGCCACCAGCAGAAAAGGAGGAAATCAGCCCCAGCATTTT
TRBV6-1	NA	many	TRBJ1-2	CASIMGGYGYTF	TGTGCCAGCATAATGGGGGGCTATGGCTACACCTTC
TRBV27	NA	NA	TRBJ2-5	CASSKEGFEPQYF	TGTGCCAGCAGCAAGGAGGGGTTCGAGCCCCAGTACTTC
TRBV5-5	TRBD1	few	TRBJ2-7	CASSWTGGEYYEQYF	TGTGCCAGCAGCTGGACAGGGGGCGAGTACTACGAGCAGTACTTC
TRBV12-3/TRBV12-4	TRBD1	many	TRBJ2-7	CASSLGQRLGSYEQYF	TGTGCCAGCAGTCTGGGACAGCGCCTAGGGTCCTACGAGCAGTACTTC
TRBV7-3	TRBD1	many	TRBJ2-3	CASSSGPSQGASDTQYF	TGTGCCAGCAGCTCCGGGCCCAGCCAGGGGGCCTCAGATACGCAGTATTTT
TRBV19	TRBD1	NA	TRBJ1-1	CASSTGTGGREAFF	TGTGCCAGTAGTACCGGGACAGGGGGCAGAGAAGCTTTCTTT
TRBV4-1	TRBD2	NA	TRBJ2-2	CASSPTWTSGIGTGELFF	TGCGCCAGCAGCCCGACCTGGACTAGCGGGATTGGGACCGGGGAGCTGTTTTTT
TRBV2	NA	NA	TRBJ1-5	CASSREDVGQPQHF	TGTGCCAGCAGTCGTGAGGACGTCGGTCAGCCCCAGCATTTT
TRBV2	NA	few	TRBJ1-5	CASWAPSGEPQHF	TGTGCCAGCTGGGCCCCCTCGGGGGAGCCCCAGCATTTT
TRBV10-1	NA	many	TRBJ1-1	CASSDPNTEAFF	TGCGCCAGCAGTGACCCGAACACTGAAGCTTTCTTT
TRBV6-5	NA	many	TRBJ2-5	CASTPPGDETQYF	TGTGCCAGCACCCCCCCCGGGGACGAGACCCAGTACTTC
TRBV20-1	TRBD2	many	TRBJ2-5	CSASNQGLAAETQYF	TGCAGCGCCAGCAACCAAGGACTAGCGGCAGAGACCCAGTACTTC
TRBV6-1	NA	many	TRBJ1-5	CASRPGSYSNQPQHF	TGTGCCAGCAGGCCGGGATCCTATAGCAATCAGCCCCAGCATTTT
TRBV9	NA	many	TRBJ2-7	CASSVPGAVSISYEQYF	TGTGCCAGCAGCGTTCCCGGGGCAGTTAGTATATCCTACGAGCAGTACTTC
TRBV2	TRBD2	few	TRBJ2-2	CASRVLAGVTGELFF	TGTGCCAGCAGGGTACTAGCGGGAGTCACCGGGGAGCTGTTTTTT
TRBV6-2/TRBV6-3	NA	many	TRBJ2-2	CASRRTAGELFF	TGTGCCAGCAGACGGACAGCCGGGGAGCTGTTTTTT
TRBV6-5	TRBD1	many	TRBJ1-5	CASSRDRVDQPQHF	TGTGCCAGCAGTAGGGACAGGGTCGATCAGCCCCAGCATTTT
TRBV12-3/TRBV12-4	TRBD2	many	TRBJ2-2	CASSPTGLAGGVELFF	TGTGCCAGCAGTCCTACGGGACTAGCGGGAGGCGTGGAGCTGTTTTTT
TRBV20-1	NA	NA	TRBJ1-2	CSATDWGSSGNTF	TGCAGTGCTACCGACTGGGGCAGCTCTGGAAACACCTTC